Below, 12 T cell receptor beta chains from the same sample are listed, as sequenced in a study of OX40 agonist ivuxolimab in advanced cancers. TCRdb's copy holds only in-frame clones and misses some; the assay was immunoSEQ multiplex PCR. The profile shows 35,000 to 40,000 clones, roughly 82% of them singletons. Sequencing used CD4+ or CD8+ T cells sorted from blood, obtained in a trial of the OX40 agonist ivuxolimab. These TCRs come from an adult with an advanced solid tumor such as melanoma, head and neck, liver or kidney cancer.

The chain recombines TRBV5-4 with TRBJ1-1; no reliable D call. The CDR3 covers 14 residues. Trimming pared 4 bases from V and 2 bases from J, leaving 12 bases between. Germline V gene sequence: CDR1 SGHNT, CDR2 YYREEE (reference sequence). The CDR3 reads CASSLEKTNTEAFF. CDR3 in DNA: TGTGCCAGCAGCCTGGAGAAAACAAACACTGAAGCTTTCTTT.

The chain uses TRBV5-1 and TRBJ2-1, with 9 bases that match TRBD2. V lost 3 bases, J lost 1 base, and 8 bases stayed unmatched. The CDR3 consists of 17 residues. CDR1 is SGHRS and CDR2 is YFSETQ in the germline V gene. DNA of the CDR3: TGCGCCAGCAGCTCCGGTCCTACTAGCGGGTCCTACAATGAGCAGTTCTTC. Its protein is CASSSGPTSGSYNEQFF.

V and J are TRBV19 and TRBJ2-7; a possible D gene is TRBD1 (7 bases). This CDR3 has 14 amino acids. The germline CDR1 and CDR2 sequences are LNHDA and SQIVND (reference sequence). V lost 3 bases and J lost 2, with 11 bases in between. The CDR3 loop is CASSMAGTAYEQYF. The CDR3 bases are TGTGCCAGTAGTATGGCGGGGACAGCCTACGAGCAGTACTTC.

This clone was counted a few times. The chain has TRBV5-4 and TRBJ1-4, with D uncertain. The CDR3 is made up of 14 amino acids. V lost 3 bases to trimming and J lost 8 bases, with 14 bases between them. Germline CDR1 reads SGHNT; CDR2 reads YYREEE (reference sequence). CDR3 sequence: CASSSNSDGEKLFF. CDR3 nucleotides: TGTGCCAGCAGCTCCAACTCGGACGGCGAAAAACTGTTTTTT.

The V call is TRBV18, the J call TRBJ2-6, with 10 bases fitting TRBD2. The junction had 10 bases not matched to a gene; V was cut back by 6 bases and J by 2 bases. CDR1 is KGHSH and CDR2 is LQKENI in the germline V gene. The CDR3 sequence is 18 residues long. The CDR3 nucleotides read TGTGCCAGCTCCCCTGGGACCGGGACTAGCGCTGGGGCCAACGTCCTGACTTTC. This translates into CASSPGTGTSAGANVLTF.

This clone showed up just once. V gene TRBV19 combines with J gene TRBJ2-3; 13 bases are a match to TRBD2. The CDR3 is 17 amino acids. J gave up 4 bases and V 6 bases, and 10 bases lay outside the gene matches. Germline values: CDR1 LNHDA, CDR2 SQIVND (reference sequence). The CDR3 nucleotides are TGTGCCAGTAGACGGACTAGCGGGAGTAAAGGGGCAGATACGCAGTATTTT. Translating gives CASRRTSGSKGADTQYF.

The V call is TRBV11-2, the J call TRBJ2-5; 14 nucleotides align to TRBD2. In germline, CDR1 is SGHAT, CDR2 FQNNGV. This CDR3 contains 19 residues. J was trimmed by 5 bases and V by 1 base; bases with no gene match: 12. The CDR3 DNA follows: TGTGCCAGCAGCTTAGGGGCCTTTGGGACTAGCGGGAGTAGCGAGACCCAGTACTTC. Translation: CASSLGAFGTSGSSETQYF.

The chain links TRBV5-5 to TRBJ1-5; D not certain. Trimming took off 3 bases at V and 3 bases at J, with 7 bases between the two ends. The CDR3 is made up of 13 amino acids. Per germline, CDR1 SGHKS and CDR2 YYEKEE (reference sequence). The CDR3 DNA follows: TGTGCCAGCAGCTCGAGTTCCAATCAGCCCCAGCATTTT. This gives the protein CASSSSSNQPQHF.

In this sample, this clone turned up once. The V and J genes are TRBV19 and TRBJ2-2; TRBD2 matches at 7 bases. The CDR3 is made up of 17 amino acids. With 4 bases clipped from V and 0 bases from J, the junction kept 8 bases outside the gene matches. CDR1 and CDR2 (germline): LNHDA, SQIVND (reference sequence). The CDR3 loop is CASSTARGESNTGELFF. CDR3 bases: TGTGCCAGTAGTACCGCCCGGGGGGAGTCGAACACCGGGGAGCTGTTTTTT.

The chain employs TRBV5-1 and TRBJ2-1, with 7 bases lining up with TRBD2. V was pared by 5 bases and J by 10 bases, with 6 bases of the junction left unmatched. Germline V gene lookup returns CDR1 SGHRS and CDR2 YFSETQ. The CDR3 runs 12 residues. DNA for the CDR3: TGCGCCAGCAGTATCGACGGGGGGGAGCAGTTCTTC. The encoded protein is CASSIDGGEQFF.

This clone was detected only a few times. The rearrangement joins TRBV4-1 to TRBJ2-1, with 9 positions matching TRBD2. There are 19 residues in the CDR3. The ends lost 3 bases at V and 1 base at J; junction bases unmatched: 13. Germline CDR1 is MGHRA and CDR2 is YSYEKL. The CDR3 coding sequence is TGCGCCAGCAGCCATTGGAATAGCGGGAGTAGTTTTTCCTACAATGAGCAGTTCTTC. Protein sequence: CASSHWNSGSSFSYNEQFF.

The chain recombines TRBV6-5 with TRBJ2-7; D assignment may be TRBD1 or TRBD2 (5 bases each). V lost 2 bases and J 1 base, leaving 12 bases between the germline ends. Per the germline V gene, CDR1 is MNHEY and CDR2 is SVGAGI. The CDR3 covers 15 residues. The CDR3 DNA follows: TGTGCCAGCAGTTACGGGGACGGCGGGTCCTACGAGCAGTACTTC. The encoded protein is CASSYGDGGSYEQYF.